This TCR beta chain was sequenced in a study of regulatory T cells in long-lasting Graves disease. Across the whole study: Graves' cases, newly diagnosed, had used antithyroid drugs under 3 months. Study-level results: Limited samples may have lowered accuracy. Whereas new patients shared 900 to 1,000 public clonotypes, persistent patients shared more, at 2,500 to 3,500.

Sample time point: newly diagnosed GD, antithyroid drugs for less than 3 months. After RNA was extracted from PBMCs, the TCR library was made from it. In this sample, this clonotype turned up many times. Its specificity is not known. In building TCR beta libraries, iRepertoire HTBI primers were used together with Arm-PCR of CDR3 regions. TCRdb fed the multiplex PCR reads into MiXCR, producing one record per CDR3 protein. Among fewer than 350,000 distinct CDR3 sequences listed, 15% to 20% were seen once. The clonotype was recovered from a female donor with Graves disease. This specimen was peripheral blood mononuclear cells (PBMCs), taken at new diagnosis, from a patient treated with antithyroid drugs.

CDR3 bases: TGTGCCAGCAGCTTAGGGGGAGGGAGCAGTGAGCAGTTCTTC. Its translation: CASSLGGGSSEQFF. The chain combines TRBV7-2 with TRBJ2-1; 7 positions agree with TRBD2. CDR3 length equals 14 residues. The germline V gene has CDR1 SGHTA and CDR2 FQGNSA. V gave up 1 base and J gave up 9 bases; unmatched junction bases: 6.